This is a list of T cell receptor beta chains from one sample in a study of T cells expressing NK-cell markers. TCRdb re-called the 5' RACE reads and gives one entry per CDR3 protein, without DNA. Found here are about 300,000 distinct CDR3 sequences; the top ten clones hold around 4.3%. The sequenced material came from blood T cells: a sorted CD56 or NKG2C T cell subset, CD4+ or CD8+ T cells, or bulk PBMC T cells (not recorded which). The receptors were gathered from a woman between 18 and 70 years old in good health. Both conserved end residues are part of each CDR3. Fields, in order: V gene, J gene, CDR3 protein.

>TRBV11-1|TRBJ2-1
CASSLASGRETVSSYNEQFF
>TRBV14|TRBJ1-1
CASSPKTGENTEAFF
>TRBV7-2|TRBJ2-1
CASSLARGRGHEQFF
>TRBV18|TRBJ1-2
CASSPPPGAYGYTF
>TRBV6-2/TRBV6-3|TRBJ2-5
CASSYSIPLPSAGGQETQYF
>TRBV10-1|TRBJ2-4
CASSDRGLKQGGIQYF
>TRBV12-3/TRBV12-4|TRBJ1-2
CASRGTGRDYGYTF
>TRBV2|TRBJ2-1
CASSDQSSYNEQFF
>TRBV20-1|TRBJ2-1
CSATPLGSMNEQFF
>TRBV4-2|TRBJ2-5
CASSQDTSGGETQYF
>TRBV5-1|TRBJ1-4
CASSSSATNEKLFF
>TRBV20-1|TRBJ1-6
CSASRFSVGNSPLHF
>TRBV5-1|TRBJ1-2
CASSPGGWNYGYTF
>TRBV7-2|TRBJ1-1
CASSLGGQGNTEAFF